This T cell receptor beta chain was identified in a study of radiotherapy plus CTLA-4 blockade in lung cancer. Whole-study results and caveats: Early shifts in blood T cell clones, with interferon-beta, reportedly predicted response best.

The count of this clone is one. The antigen is unknown. Here immunoSEQ multiplex PCR was the method, and the copy in TCRdb shows in-frame clones only, minus some. The sample includes over 100,000 clones, about 87% of them seen just once. Trimming removed 4 bases at V and 0 bases at J, with 9 bases between. The CDR3 sequence is 14 residues long. Germline CDR1 is SGHRS and CDR2 is YFSETQ. This sequence joins TRBV5-1 and TRBJ2-3; D ambiguous. This receptor was taken from a human donor with non-small cell lung cancer that progressed on radiotherapy plus ipilimumab. The input for sequencing was peripheral blood, taken from a patient treated with radiotherapy plus ipilimumab. The CDR3 spells CASSLHHSTDTQYF. In DNA, the CDR3 is TGCGCCAGCAGCCTGCACCATAGCACAGATACGCAGTATTTT.